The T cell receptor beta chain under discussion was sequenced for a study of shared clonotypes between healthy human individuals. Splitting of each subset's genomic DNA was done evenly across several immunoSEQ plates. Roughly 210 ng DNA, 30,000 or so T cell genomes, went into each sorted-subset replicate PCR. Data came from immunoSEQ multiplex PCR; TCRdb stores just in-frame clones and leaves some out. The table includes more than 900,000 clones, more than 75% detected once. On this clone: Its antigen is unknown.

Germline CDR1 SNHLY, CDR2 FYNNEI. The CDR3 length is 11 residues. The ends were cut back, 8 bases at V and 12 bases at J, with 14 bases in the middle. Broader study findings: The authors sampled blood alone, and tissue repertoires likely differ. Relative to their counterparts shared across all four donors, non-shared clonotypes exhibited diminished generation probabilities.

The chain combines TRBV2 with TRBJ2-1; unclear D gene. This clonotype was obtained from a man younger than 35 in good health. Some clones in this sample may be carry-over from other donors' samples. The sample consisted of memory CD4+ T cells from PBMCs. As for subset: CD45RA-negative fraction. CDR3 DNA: TGTGCCAGCCAGGTAGAGGAGAGGCAGTTCTTC. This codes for CASQVEERQFF.